The 10 T cell receptor beta chains presented below share a single source sample, sequenced in a study of T cell responses to AZD1222 COVID-19 vaccine. The assay was immunoSEQ multiplex PCR, and TCRdb's table has in-frame clones only and misses some. The table records about 100,000 clones, around nine tenths of them present only once. The specimen was peripheral blood, collected on day 0 of AZD1222 vaccination. These receptors came from an adult in good health.

The rearrangement joins TRBV29-1 to TRBJ1-1; D gene unclear. This CDR3 comprises 14 residues. V lost 7 bases and J lost 1, with 16 bases in between. CDR1 and CDR2 from the germline V gene are SQVTM and ANQGSEA. The CDR3 DNA sequence: TGCAGCGGAGAGGGCGGATTCAAGAACACTGAAGCTTTCTTT. Translation: CSGEGGFKNTEAFF.

The chain recombines TRBV5-3 with TRBJ2-3; TRBD2 is a possible D gene (6 bases). TRBV5-3 has ORF status, its function being uncertain. V shed 4 bases and J shed 0 bases, with 21 bases lying between them. The CDR3 totals 18 residues. Here the CDR3 DNA reads TGTGCCAGAAGCCTTGCCGGGACTCCAAAAACTAGCACAGATACGCAGTATTTT. It translates to CARSLAGTPKTSTDTQYF.

The rearrangement links TRBV6-6 to TRBJ2-7; the D is unclear. Trimming shortened V by 6 bases and J by 4 bases, and 19 bases separated the two germline ends. This CDR3 has 15 amino acids. CDR1 is MNHNY, CDR2 SVGAGI, per germline (reference sequence). The CDR3 DNA reads as TGTGCCAGCAGCCTACCAAGAGGTAATTCGTACGAGCAGTACTTC. Its translation is CASSLPRGNSYEQYF.

The V gene is TRBV7-2, the J gene TRBJ2-7; 8 bases line up with TRBD1. This CDR3 has 14 amino acids. Germline V gene data show CDR1 as SGHTA and CDR2 as FQGNSA. V lost 4 bases to trimming and J lost 5 bases; unmatched junction nucleotides: 7. CDR3 region: CASSSRTGTHEQYF. Written as DNA, the CDR3 is TGTGCCAGCAGCTCGAGGACAGGGACCCACGAGCAGTACTTC.

The chain is built from TRBV7-9 and TRBJ1-2; D perhaps matches TRBD1 (5 bases). This CDR3 contains 16 residues. Trimming pared 5 bases from V and 0 bases from J, leaving 16 bases between. Germline assignment: CDR1 SEHNR and CDR2 FQNEAQ (reference sequence). CDR3 DNA sequence: TGTGCCAGCAGCCTCGGGGGGGTTCTAGCTAACTATGGCTACACCTTC. It translates to CASSLGGVLANYGYTF.

This sequence joins TRBV24-1 and TRBJ1-5; D is undetermined. CDR1 is KGHDR, CDR2 SFDVKD, per germline. The CDR3 consists of 14 residues. Trimming shortened V by 4 bases and J by 9 bases, and 15 bases separated the two germline ends. CDR3 sequence reads: CATSEAGPLGPQHF. The CDR3 bases are TGTGCCACCAGTGAGGCAGGTCCTTTGGGGCCCCAGCATTTT.

The chain employs TRBV7-9 and TRBJ2-5; D call uncertain. The CDR3 has 14 residues. The germline V gene has CDR1 SEHNR and CDR2 FQNEAQ (reference sequence). Trimming removed 3 bases at V and 2 bases at J, with 10 bases between. The CDR3: CASSLLLLQETQYF. The CDR3 nucleotides are TGTGCCAGCAGCTTGCTACTGTTACAAGAGACCCAGTACTTC.

Note on this clone: The junction and the germline gene differ at one end; a read error may be behind it. The V call is TRBV4-3, the J call TRBJ1-3; D unclear. Germline values: CDR1 LGHNA, CDR2 YSLEER. This CDR3 region has 16 residues. The CDR3 DNA follows: TGCGCTAGCAGCCAAGATGTGAAGGGTACTGGAAACACCATATATTTT. This gives the protein CASSQDVKGTGNTIYF.

CDR3 amino acids: CASSQYPGNTQYF. The DNA for the CDR3 is TGCGCCAGCAGCCAATATCCGGGGAATACGCAGTATTTT. The V call is TRBV4-1, the J call TRBJ2-3; TRBD2 might be the D (5 bases). The CDR3 has 13 residues. Germline V gene sequence: CDR1 MGHRA, CDR2 YSYEKL. With 2 bases removed from V and 7 bases from J, the gap between germline ends came to 10 bases.

This clone was observed a few times. The chain links TRBV10-3 to TRBJ2-7, with D maybe TRBD1 (6 bases). V lost 5 bases and J lost 0, with 11 bases in between. In germline, CDR1 is ENHRY, CDR2 SYGVKD. The CDR3 covers 14 residues. CDR3: CAISNPDSSYEQYF. The DNA for the CDR3 is TGTGCCATCAGTAACCCGGACAGCTCCTACGAGCAGTACTTC.